Shown below are 30 T cell receptor beta chains from a single sample sequenced in a study of radiotherapy plus CTLA-4 blockade in lung cancer. Using immunoSEQ multiplex PCR, the repertoire was profiled, and TCRdb retains in-frame clones only, with some absent. The sample holds about 16,000 clones, approximately 75% seen once. This specimen was peripheral blood, taken from a patient treated with radiotherapy plus ipilimumab. The receptor set was obtained from a human donor with non-small cell lung cancer whose response to radiotherapy plus ipilimumab could not be evaluated.

V usage is TRBV7-6 and J usage is TRBJ1-6; 7 nucleotides line up with TRBD1. Per the germline V gene, CDR1 is SGHVS and CDR2 is FNYEAQ. CDR3 length: 15 amino acids. Germline trimming cut 1 base from V and 7 bases from J; bases unmatched to any gene: 4. CDR3 coding DNA: TGTGCCAGCAGCTTAGTGCCAGGGGGGAATTCACCCCTCCACTTT. Residues: CASSLVPGGNSPLHF.

The table lists this clone with a count of one. This sequence joins TRBV7-8 and TRBJ2-1; maybe TRBD2 (5 bases). V lost 4 bases and J 7 bases, leaving 11 bases between the germline ends. The CDR3 consists of 13 residues. The V gene's germline CDR1 is SGHVS and CDR2 FQNEAQ. Here the CDR3 reads CASSWGEPNEQFF. CDR3 coding DNA: TGTGCCAGCAGCTGGGGAGAGCCGAATGAGCAGTTCTTC.

The chain is built from TRBV5-4 and TRBJ2-5, with TRBD2 matching over 7 bases. The CDR3 length is 15 residues. In germline, CDR1 is SGHNT, CDR2 YYREEE (reference sequence). V gave up 0 bases and J gave up 0 bases; unmatched junction bases: 2. CDR3: CASSLGAGDQETQYF. The DNA for the CDR3 is TGTGCCAGCAGCTTGGGTGCGGGGGACCAAGAGACCCAGTACTTC.

The V and J genes are TRBV19 and TRBJ2-5; a possible D gene is TRBD2 (7 bases). There are 14 residues in the CDR3. V shed 6 bases and J shed 3 bases, with 14 bases lying between them. Germline V gene sequence: CDR1 LNHDA, CDR2 SQIVND (reference sequence). CDR3 protein: CASSLGGGKETQYF. The CDR3 DNA reads TGTGCCAGTAGCTTGGGAGGGGGGAAAGAGACCCAGTACTTC.

This clone was picked up a small number of times. V and J are TRBV7-9 and TRBJ1-1, with D hard to call. This CDR3 is built from 14 residues. Looked up from germline, CDR1 is SEHNR and CDR2 is FQNEAQ (reference sequence). V was trimmed by 3 bases and J by 2 bases, leaving 10 bases between them. The CDR3 spells CASSLSRLNTEAFF. CDR3 DNA: TGTGCCAGCAGCTTGAGCCGACTAAACACTGAAGCTTTCTTT.

J is TRBJ2-7 and V is TRBV21-1; the listed D gene, TRBD2, was not tested against the DNA. TRBV21-1 is described as a pseudogene. The CDR3 spans 14 residues. The CDR3 bases are TGTGCCAGCAGCAAAGGGGGAGCCTCCTACGAGCAGTACTTC. Amino acids: CASSKGGASYEQYF.

The V call is TRBV6-5, the J call TRBJ1-5; 9 bases line up with TRBD1. Germline V CDR1 and CDR2: MNHEY, SVGAGI. The CDR3 consists of 14 residues. Unmatched junction bases numbered 7, after V lost 6 bases and J lost 7 bases. CDR3 DNA sequence: TGTGCCAGCAGACCTGGGACAGGGTGGCAGCCCCAGCATTTT. Amino acids: CASRPGTGWQPQHF.

The J gene is TRBJ1-1, the V gene TRBV18; a possible D gene is TRBD1 (5 bases). Germline CDR1 and CDR2: KGHSH and LQKENI. V was clipped by 4 bases and J by 8 bases, with 14 bases between them. This CDR3 has 13 residues. In DNA, the CDR3 is TGTGCCAGCTCACTCGGACCGGGGGACGAAGCTTTCTTT. It codes for CASSLGPGDEAFF.

J is TRBJ2-5 and V is TRBV11-3; 10 nucleotides match TRBD2. The CDR3 consists of 15 residues. Germline CDR1 and CDR2: SGHNT and YENEEA. V shed 2 bases and J 4 bases; nucleotides not matched to a gene: 4. The CDR3 DNA reads TGTGCCAGCAGCTTAAGCGGGGGGGTTTTAGAGACCCAGTACTTC. This sequence encodes CASSLSGGVLETQYF.

This clone has a handful of counts. The chain carries TRBV5-1 and TRBJ1-2, with 8 bases lining up with TRBD1. The CDR3 is 15 residues long. Unmatched junction bases numbered 13, after V lost 5 bases and J lost 7 bases. CDR1 is SGHRS and CDR2 is YFSETQ in the germline V gene. The CDR3 coding sequence is TGCGCCAGCAGAACCACAGGGGGGCGAGAAGTTGGCTACACCTTC. It translates to CASRTTGGREVGYTF.

This clone was seen a few times. V is TRBV6-5 and J is TRBJ2-2; 8 nucleotides match TRBD1. V lost 6 bases to trimming and J lost 4 bases; unmatched junction nucleotides: 7. The germline CDR1 and CDR2 sequences are MNHEY and SVGAGI. CDR3 length equals 15 residues. The CDR3 is CASRYRDRSTGELFF. CDR3 DNA: TGTGCCAGCAGATACCGGGACAGGAGCACCGGGGAGCTGTTTTTT.

This sequence joins TRBV4-3 and TRBJ2-1; 7 bases align to TRBD2. CDR1 and CDR2 (germline): LGHNA, YSLEER. Trimming at V came to 1 base and at J to 9 bases, leaving 6 bases not matched to a gene. The length of the CDR3 is 14 residues. CDR3 bases: TGCGCCAGCAGCCAAGTCTCGGGGGGTGGTGAGCAGTTCTTC. Translation gives CASSQVSGGGEQFF.

The chain joins TRBV12-5 to TRBJ1-6; 8 bases agree with TRBD1. In germline, CDR1 is LGHNT, CDR2 FRNRAP. With 6 bases clipped from V and 8 bases from J, the junction kept 6 bases outside the gene matches. CDR3 length: 14 amino acids. CDR3 DNA sequence: TGTGCTAGTGGCCCTGGACAGGGATATTCACCCCTCCACTTT. Its translation is CASGPGQGYSPLHF.

This chain joins TRBV7-2 and TRBJ1-1; a possible D gene is TRBD1 (5 bases). This CDR3 is 14 amino acids long. Per the germline V gene, CDR1 is SGHTA and CDR2 is FQGNSA. V was trimmed by 6 bases and J by 7 bases, leaving 18 bases between them. This chain's CDR3 is CASSRPGWGSEAFF. In DNA form, the CDR3 reads TGTGCCAGCAGTCGCCCAGGGTGGGGTAGTGAAGCTTTCTTT.

The V call is TRBV7-9, the J call TRBJ1-2; D ambiguous. Trimming shortened V by 5 bases and J by 4 bases, and 11 bases separated the two germline ends. CDR1 and CDR2 (germline): SEHNR, FQNEAQ (reference sequence). CDR3 length equals 13 residues. CDR3 residues: CASSDDSIYGYTF. CDR3 in DNA: TGTGCCAGCAGCGACGACTCTATCTATGGCTACACCTTC. Based on the CDR3 plus reference TRBV7-9 and TRBJ1-2, the full variable domain is DTGVSQNPRHKITKRGQNVTFRCDPISEHNRLYWYRQTLGQGPEFLTYFQNEAQLEKSRLLSDRFSAERPKGSFSTLEIQRTEQGDSAMYLCASSDDSIYGYTFGSGTRLTVV.

The V and J genes are TRBV30 and TRBJ1-6; TRBD1 is a possible D gene (6 bases). V was pared by 5 bases and J by 7 bases, with 15 bases between. Germline CDR1 and CDR2: GTSNPN and SVGIG (reference sequence). The CDR3 runs 14 residues. DNA for the CDR3: TGTGCCTGGGGCTACAGGGTACAGAATTCACCCCTCCACTTT. This encodes CAWGYRVQNSPLHF. Full variable domain (missing parts from reference TRBV30 and TRBJ1-6): SQTIHQWPATLVQPVGSPLSLECTVEGTSNPNLYWYRQAAGRGLQLLFYSVGIGQISSEVPQNLSASRPQDRQFILSSKKLLLSDSGFYLCAWGYRVQNSPLHFGNGTRLTVT.

CDR3 amino acids: CASSLLEQGNTGELFF. DNA for the CDR3: TGTGCCAGCAGCTTACTCGAACAGGGGAACACCGGGGAGCTGTTTTTT. The genes are TRBV7-8 and TRBJ2-2; a weak D match, TRBD1 (6 bases). In germline, CDR1 is SGHVS, CDR2 FQNEAQ. The germline V and J ends were trimmed by 2 bases and 1 base, with 11 bases remaining between them. This CDR3 comprises 16 residues.

The chain joins TRBV7-2 to TRBJ1-1; D is ambiguous. Per germline, CDR1 SGHTA and CDR2 FQGNSA. Trimming took off 7 bases at V and 4 bases at J, with 13 bases between the two ends. The CDR3 runs 13 residues. CDR3 sequence reads: CASNLPGVTEAFF. In nucleotides, the CDR3 is TGTGCCAGCAACCTCCCGGGAGTCACTGAAGCTTTCTTT.

CDR3 in amino acids: CASSLEGGVRQPQHF. DNA for the CDR3: TGCGCCAGCAGCTTGGAAGGAGGGGTAAGACAGCCCCAGCATTTT. The chain is built from TRBV5-1 and TRBJ1-5; D perhaps matches TRBD1 (5 bases). This CDR3 has 15 amino acids. V lost 0 bases, J lost 7 bases, and 14 bases lay in between. Germline values: CDR1 SGHRS, CDR2 YFSETQ. The full variable domain, rest sourced from reference TRBV5-1 and TRBJ1-5, is KAGVTQTPRYLIKTRGQQVTLSCSPISGHRSVSWYQQTPGQGLQFLFEYFSETQRNKGNFPGRFSGRQFSNSRSEMNVSTLELGDSALYLCASSLEGGVRQPQHFGDGTRLSIL.

This chain joins TRBV5-4 and TRBJ1-2; D is uncertain. The CDR3 runs to 13 residues. The germline V gene has CDR1 SGHNT and CDR2 YYREEE (reference sequence). The V end lost 0 bases, the J end lost 8 bases, and 11 bases lay between the germline ends. For the CDR3, the DNA is TGTGCCAGCAGCTTGGTACCCGTAGAAGGCTACACCTTC. Amino acids: CASSLVPVEGYTF.

CDR3 DNA sequence: TGTGCCTGGAGGGGTACAGGGAACACCGGGGAGCTGTTTTTT. It is translated as CAWRGTGNTGELFF. This sequence joins TRBV30 and TRBJ2-2; possible D gene TRBD1, 5 bases. V lost 3 bases, J lost 1 base, and 9 bases lay in between. This CDR3 is 14 amino acids long. Germline V gives CDR1 GTSNPN, CDR2 SVGIG (reference sequence).

This chain links TRBV30 with TRBJ1-5; a possible D gene is TRBD1 (6 bases). Trimming pared 2 bases from V and 4 bases from J, leaving 12 bases between. Germline V CDR1 and CDR2: GTSNPN, SVGIG (reference sequence). This CDR3 is built from 14 residues. CDR3 coding DNA: TGTGCCTGGAGTAAGGGGGTGGGAAATCAGCCCCAGCATTTT. This gives the protein CAWSKGVGNQPQHF.

This clone appeared a single time. This sequence joins TRBV4-1 and TRBJ1-6, with a weak D call TRBD1 (6 bases). The V gene's germline CDR1 is MGHRA and CDR2 YSYEKL. The CDR3 runs to 17 residues. The germline V and J ends were trimmed by 0 bases and 0 bases, with 9 bases remaining between them. CDR3 nucleotides: TGCGCCAGCAGCCAAGATCTAGGGGGCTCCTATAATTCACCCCTCCACTTT. It is translated as CASSQDLGGSYNSPLHF.

CDR3 region: CASNHRGLYEQYV. The CDR3 bases are TGTGCCAGCAACCACAGGGGACTCTACGAGCAGTACGTC. The chain couples TRBV6-5 to TRBJ2-7, with TRBD1 as a possible D gene (7 bases). Germline-derived CDR1 and CDR2 are MNHEY and SVGAGI. V was trimmed by 7 bases and J by 3 bases, leaving 13 bases between them. The CDR3 is made up of 13 amino acids.

The chain uses TRBV9 and TRBJ2-2; 9 bases align to TRBD2. CDR1 is SGDLS and CDR2 is YYNGEE in the germline V gene. Unmatched junction bases numbered 7, after V lost 2 bases and J lost 2 bases. CDR3 length: 17 amino acids. The CDR3 loop is CASSVSLAGKNTGELFF. In DNA form, the CDR3 reads TGTGCCAGCAGCGTTAGTCTAGCGGGGAAAAACACCGGGGAGCTGTTTTTT.

This chain connects TRBV5-1 to TRBJ2-1; 8 positions agree with TRBD1. V was pared by 5 bases and J by 4 bases, with 8 bases of the junction left unmatched. This CDR3 is 15 amino acids long. Germline V lookup: CDR1 SGHRS, CDR2 YFSETQ. CDR3 sequence (DNA): TGCGCCAGCAGGGCGGCAGGGGGCGGGTACAATGAGCAGTTCTTC. Translation gives CASRAAGGGYNEQFF.

The chain recombines TRBV10-2 with TRBJ2-5; maybe TRBD1 (5 bases). Between the trimmed V and J ends, which lost 0 bases and 0 bases, there was a span of 14 bases. This CDR3 region has 17 residues. Per the germline V gene, CDR1 is WSHSY and CDR2 is SAAADI. CDR3 in DNA: TGCGCCAGCAGTGAGTCGCACAGGCTTGGGTACCAAGAGACCCAGTACTTC. This codes for CASSESHRLGYQETQYF.

The chain is built from TRBV5-8 and TRBJ1-1; D ambiguous. The V and J ends lost 3 bases and 5 bases respectively, with 20 bases between them. The CDR3 contains 16 residues. Germline CDR1 reads SGHTS; CDR2 reads YDEGEE. The CDR3 bases are TGTGCCAGCAGCTCCGGGCCGTTCTTGGGAGGAACTGAAGCTTTCTTT. Translation gives CASSSGPFLGGTEAFF.

The chain couples TRBV9 to TRBJ1-1; D perhaps matches TRBD1 (6 bases). This CDR3 is built from 15 residues. Between the trimmed V and J ends, which lost 0 bases and 1 base, there was a span of 10 bases. From germline, CDR1 is SGDLS and CDR2 YYNGEE. CDR3 nucleotide sequence: TGTGCCAGCAGCGTAGACCCAGGGGCGAACACTGAAGCTTTCTTT. It specifies CASSVDPGANTEAFF.

The chain has TRBV9 and TRBJ2-2; no clear D. The CDR3 is made up of 14 amino acids. Germline CDR1 reads SGDLS; CDR2 reads YYNGEE. V shed 3 bases and J shed 0 bases, with 6 bases lying between them. CDR3 in amino acids: CASSGSTNTGELFF. CDR3 sequence (DNA): TGTGCCAGCAGCGGGAGTACGAACACCGGGGAGCTGTTTTTT.